This T cell receptor beta chain came from a study of tumor-infiltrating lymphocytes in primary liver carcinoma. Looking at the study overall: Men as well as women, aged 30 to 69 years, made up the patients. Roughly 3.5 to 8 million productive TCRbeta reads came from each sample, comparable across tissue types.

Unsorted whole blood supplied the RNA, and germline DNA was extracted too. It was before surgery that about 3.7 milliliters of peripheral blood were collected. Study conclusions and caveats: Tumor-adjacent and tumor-blood pairs overlapped less than tumor region pairs did.

Turning to this clonotype: Its antigen is unidentified. The conserved closing phenylalanine or tryptophan is absent in this CDR3, likely reflecting a read error.

Researchers generated TCR beta cDNA from about 500 ng of total RNA, relying on a constant-region primer. Libraries of TCR beta came from three nested multiplex PCR rounds with slightly modified ARM-PCR. TCRdb reprocessed the multiplex PCR reads via MiXCR and lists one record per CDR3 protein. The repertoire includes about 300,000 distinct CDR3 sequences, more than 55% of them detected once, and 9% to 10% sits in the top ten. This clonotype was sampled from a man aged 40-49 years with primary liver carcinoma and hepatitis B virus infection. The specimen was peripheral blood.

Here the CDR3 DNA reads TGTGCCAGCAGTGTGGAGGACCGAAGCACAGATACGCAGTATTCT. Protein sequence: CASSVEDRSTDTQYS. V gene TRBV12-3 or TRBV12-4 combines with J gene TRBJ2-3, with D perhaps matching TRBD2 (5 bases). CDR3 size: 15 residues. The V end lost 5 bases, the J end lost 0 bases, and 12 bases lay between the germline ends.